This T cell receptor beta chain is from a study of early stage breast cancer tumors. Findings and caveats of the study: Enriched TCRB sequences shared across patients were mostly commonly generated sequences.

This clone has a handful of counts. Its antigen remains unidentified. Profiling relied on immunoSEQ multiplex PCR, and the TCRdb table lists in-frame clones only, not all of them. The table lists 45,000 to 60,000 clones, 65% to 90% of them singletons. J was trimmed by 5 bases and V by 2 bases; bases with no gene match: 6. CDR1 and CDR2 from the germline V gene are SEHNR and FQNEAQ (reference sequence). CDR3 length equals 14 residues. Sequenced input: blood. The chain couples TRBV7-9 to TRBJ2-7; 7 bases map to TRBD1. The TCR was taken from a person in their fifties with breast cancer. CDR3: CASSLTGVVNEQYF. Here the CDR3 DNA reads TGTGCCAGCAGCTTAACAGGGGTGGTAAACGAGCAGTACTTC.